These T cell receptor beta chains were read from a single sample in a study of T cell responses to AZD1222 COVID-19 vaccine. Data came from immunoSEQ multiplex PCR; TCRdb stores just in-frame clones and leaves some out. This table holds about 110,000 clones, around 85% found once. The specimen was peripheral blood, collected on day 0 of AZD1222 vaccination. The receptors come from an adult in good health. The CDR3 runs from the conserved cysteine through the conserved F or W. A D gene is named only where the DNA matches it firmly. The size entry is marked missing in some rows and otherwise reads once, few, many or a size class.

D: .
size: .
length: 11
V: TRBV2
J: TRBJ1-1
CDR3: CASGNSPEAFF
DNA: TGTGCCAGCGGAAACAGTCCTGAAGCTTTCTTT

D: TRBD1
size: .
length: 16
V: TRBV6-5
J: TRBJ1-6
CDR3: CASSYSRGTGNSPLHF
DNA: TGTGCCAGCAGTTACTCGAGAGGGACAGGGAATTCACCCCTCCACTTT

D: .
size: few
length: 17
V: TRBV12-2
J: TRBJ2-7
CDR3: CASRPRDRQEEQLGQYF
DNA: TGTGCAAGTCGCCCTAGGGATAGACAAGAGGAACAACTTGGGCAGTACTTC

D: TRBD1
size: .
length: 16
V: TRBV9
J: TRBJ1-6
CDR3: CASSVFDRAGNSPLHF
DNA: TGTGCCAGCAGCGTATTCGACAGGGCAGGCAATTCACCCCTCCACTTT

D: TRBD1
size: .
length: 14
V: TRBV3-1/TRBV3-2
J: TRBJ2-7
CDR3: CASSPGQGGYEQYF
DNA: TGTGCCAGCAGCCCGGGACAGGGGGGCTACGAGCAGTACTTC

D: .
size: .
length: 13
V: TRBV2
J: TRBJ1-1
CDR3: CASRYEVGTEAFF
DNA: TGTGCCAGCAGGTATGAAGTGGGCACTGAAGCTTTCTTT

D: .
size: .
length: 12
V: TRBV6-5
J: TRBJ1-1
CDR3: CAIERGGTEAFF
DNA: TGTGCCATAGAACGGGGGGGGACTGAAGCTTTCTTT

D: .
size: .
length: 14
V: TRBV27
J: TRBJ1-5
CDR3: CASRSRGIDQPQHF
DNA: TGTGCCAGCAGATCCAGGGGAATCGATCAGCCCCAGCATTTT

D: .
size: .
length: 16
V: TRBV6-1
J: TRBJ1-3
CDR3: CASSDRGLSSGNTIYF
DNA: TGTGCCAGCAGTGACAGGGGCCTAAGCTCTGGAAACACCATATATTTT

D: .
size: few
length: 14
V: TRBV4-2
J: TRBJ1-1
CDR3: CASSQPGSPTEAFF
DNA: TGTGCCAGCAGCCAACCAGGGAGTCCTACCGAAGCTTTCTTT

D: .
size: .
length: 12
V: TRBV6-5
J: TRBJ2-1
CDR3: CASSLSYNEQFF
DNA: TGTGCCAGCAGTCTCTCCTACAATGAGCAGTTCTTC

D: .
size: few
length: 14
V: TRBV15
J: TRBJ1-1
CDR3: CATSRGRGDTEAFF
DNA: TGTGCCACCAGCAGAGGGAGGGGCGACACTGAAGCTTTCTTT

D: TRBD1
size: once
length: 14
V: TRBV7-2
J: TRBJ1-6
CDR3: CASSSGQDNRRLHF
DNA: TGTGCCAGCAGCTCCGGACAGGACAATAGGCGCCTCCACTTT

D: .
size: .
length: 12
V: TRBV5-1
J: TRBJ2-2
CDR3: CATQRGTGELFF
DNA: TGCGCCACACAGAGGGGCACCGGGGAGCTGTTTTTT

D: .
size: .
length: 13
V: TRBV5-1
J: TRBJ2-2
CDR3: CASSRPLAGELFF
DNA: TGCGCCAGCAGCCGCCCCCTTGCCGGGGAGCTGTTTTTT

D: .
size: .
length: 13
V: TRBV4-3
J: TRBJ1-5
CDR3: CASSQDVGSPQHF
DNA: TGCGCCAGCAGCCAAGATGTGGGCAGTCCCCAGCATTTT

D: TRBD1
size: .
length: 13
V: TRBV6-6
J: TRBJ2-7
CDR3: CASRIRDSYEQYF
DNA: TGTGCCAGCAGAATCCGGGACAGCTACGAGCAGTACTTC

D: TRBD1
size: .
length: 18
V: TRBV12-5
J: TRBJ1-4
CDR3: CASGFYPGQGFANEKLFF
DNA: TGTGCTAGTGGTTTCTACCCGGGACAGGGGTTTGCTAATGAAAAACTGTTTTTT

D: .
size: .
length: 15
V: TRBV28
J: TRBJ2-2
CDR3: CASSLPGVNTGELFF
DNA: TGTGCCAGCAGTTTACCCGGGGTAAACACCGGGGAGCTGTTTTTT

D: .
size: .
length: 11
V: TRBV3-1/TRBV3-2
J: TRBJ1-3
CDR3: CASSQRNTIYF
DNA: TGTGCCAGCAGCCAGCGAAACACCATATATTTT

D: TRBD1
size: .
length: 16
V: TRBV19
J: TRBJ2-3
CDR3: CASSMGGQESTDTQYF
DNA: TGTGCCAGTAGTATGGGCGGACAGGAGAGCACAGATACGCAGTATTTT

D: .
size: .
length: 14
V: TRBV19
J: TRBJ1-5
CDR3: CASSPWDSNQPQHF
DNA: TGTGCCAGTAGCCCCTGGGACAGCAATCAGCCCCAGCATTTT

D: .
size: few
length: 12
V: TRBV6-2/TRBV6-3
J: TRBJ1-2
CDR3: CASSSNQFGYTF
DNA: TGTGCCAGCAGTTCCAATCAGTTCGGCTACACCTTC

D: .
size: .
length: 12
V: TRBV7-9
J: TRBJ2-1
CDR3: CASSPDGNEQFF
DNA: TGTGCCAGCTCCCCTGATGGAAATGAGCAGTTCTTC

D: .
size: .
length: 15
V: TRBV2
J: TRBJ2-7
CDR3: CASHREGGGAVVLYF
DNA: TGTGCCAGCCACCGGGAGGGAGGGGGCGCCGTCGTGTTGTACTTC

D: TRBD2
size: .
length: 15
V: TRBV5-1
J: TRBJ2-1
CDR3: CASSLPSGTYNEQFF
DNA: TGCGCCAGCAGCTTGCCTAGCGGGACCTACAATGAGCAGTTCTTC

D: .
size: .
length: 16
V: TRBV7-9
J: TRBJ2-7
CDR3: CASSLALEAAHYEQYF
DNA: TGTGCCAGCAGCTTAGCGCTCGAGGCAGCCCACTACGAGCAGTACTTC

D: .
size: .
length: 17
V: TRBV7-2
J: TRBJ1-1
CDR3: CASSPLGSSRKHTEAFF
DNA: TGTGCCAGCAGTCCATTGGGATCATCACGCAAGCATACTGAAGCTTTCTTT

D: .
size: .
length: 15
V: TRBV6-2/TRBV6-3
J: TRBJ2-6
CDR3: CASSYSVSGANVLTF
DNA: TGTGCCAGCAGTTACTCGGTCTCTGGGGCCAACGTCCTGACTTTC

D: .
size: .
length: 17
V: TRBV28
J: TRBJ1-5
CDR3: CASSPPREFPNNQPQHF
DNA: TGTGCCAGCAGTCCCCCGAGAGAATTTCCAAACAATCAGCCCCAGCATTTT

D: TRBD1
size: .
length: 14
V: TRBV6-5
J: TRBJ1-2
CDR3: CASTPLTGEGGYTF
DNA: TGTGCCAGCACCCCTCTAACAGGGGAAGGCGGCTACACCTTC

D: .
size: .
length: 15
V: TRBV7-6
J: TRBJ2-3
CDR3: CASSLAGGPADTQYF
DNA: TGTGCCAGCAGCTTAGCGGGGGGGCCGGCAGATACGCAGTATTTT

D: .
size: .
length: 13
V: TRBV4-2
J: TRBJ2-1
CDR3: CASSNRDLGEQFF
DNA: TGTGCCAGCAGCAACAGGGATTTGGGTGAGCAGTTCTTC

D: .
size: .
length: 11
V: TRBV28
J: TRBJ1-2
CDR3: CASRPNYGYTF
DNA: TGTGCCAGCAGGCCTAACTATGGCTACACCTTC

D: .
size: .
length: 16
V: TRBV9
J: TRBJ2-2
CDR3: CASSEEAGLGTGELFF
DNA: TGTGCCAGCAGCGAAGAAGCGGGTCTGGGAACCGGGGAGCTGTTTTTT

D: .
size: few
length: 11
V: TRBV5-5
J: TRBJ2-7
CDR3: CASSLEFEQYF
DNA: TGTGCCAGCAGCTTGGAGTTCGAGCAGTACTTC

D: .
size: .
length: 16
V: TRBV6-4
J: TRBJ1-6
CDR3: CASSDSYGRPNSPLHF
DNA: TGTGCCAGCAGTGACTCTTACGGTCGGCCAAATTCACCCCTCCACTTT

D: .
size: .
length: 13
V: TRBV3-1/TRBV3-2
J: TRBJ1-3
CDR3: CASKVRSGNTIYF
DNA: TGTGCCAGCAAGGTCCGCTCTGGAAACACCATATATTTT

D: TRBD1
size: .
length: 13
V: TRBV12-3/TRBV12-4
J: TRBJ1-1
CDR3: CASSLYRGDAAFF
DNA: TGTGCCAGCAGTTTATACAGGGGGGATGCGGCTTTCTTT

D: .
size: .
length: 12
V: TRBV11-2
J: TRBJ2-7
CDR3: CASSTQGYEQYF
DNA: TGTGCCAGCAGCACACAGGGCTACGAGCAGTACTTC

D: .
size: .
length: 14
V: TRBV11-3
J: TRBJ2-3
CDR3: CASSSRQFTDTQYF
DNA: TGTGCCAGCAGCTCAAGACAGTTCACAGATACGCAGTATTTT

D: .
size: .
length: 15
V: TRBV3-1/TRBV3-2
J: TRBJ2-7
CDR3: CASSQDWTVSYEQYF
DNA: TGTGCCAGCAGCCAAGATTGGACAGTGTCCTACGAGCAGTACTTC

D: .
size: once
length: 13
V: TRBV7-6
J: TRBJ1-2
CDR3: CASTLCRGYGYTF
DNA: TGTGCCAGCACCCTTTGTCGGGGTTATGGCTACACCTTC

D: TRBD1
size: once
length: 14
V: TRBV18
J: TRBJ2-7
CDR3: CASSPDRGAYEQYF
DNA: TGTGCCAGCTCACCGGACAGGGGAGCCTACGAGCAGTACTTC

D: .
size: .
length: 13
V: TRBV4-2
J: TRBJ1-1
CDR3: CASSQDRGAEAFF
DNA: TGTGCCAGCAGCCAAGATCGGGGCGCTGAAGCTTTCTTT

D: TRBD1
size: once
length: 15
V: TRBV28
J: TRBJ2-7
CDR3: CASSSPGTGYYEQYF
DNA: TGTGCCAGCAGTTCCCCCGGGACAGGCTACTACGAGCAGTACTTC

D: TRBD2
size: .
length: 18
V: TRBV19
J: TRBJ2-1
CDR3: CASSGTGTSGGAYNEQFF
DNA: TGTGCCAGTAGTGGAACCGGGACTAGCGGGGGGGCGTACAATGAGCAGTTCTTC

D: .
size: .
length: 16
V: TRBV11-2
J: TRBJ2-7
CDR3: CASSVDSPEVIMEQYF
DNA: TGTGCCAGCAGCGTGGACAGCCCGGAGGTGATTATGGAGCAGTACTTC

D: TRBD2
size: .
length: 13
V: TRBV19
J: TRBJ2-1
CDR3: CASRSGGANEQFF
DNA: TGTGCCAGTAGAAGCGGGGGGGCGAATGAGCAGTTCTTC

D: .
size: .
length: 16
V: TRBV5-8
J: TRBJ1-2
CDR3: CASSVRTANPRYGYTF
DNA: TGTGCCAGCAGCGTGAGGACAGCTAACCCTCGTTATGGCTACACCTTC

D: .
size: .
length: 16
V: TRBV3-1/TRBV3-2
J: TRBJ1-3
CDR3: CASSHLVQGAGNTIYF
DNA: TGTGCCAGCAGCCACCTTGTACAGGGAGCTGGAAACACCATATATTTT

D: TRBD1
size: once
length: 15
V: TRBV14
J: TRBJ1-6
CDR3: CASSQTTGGSSPLHF
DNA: TGTGCCAGCAGCCAAACTACAGGGGGCAGTTCACCCCTCCACTTT

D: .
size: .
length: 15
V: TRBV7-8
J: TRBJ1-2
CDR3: CASSNPSLKSYGYTF
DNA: TGTGCCAGCAGCAATCCATCATTAAAATCCTATGGCTACACCTTC